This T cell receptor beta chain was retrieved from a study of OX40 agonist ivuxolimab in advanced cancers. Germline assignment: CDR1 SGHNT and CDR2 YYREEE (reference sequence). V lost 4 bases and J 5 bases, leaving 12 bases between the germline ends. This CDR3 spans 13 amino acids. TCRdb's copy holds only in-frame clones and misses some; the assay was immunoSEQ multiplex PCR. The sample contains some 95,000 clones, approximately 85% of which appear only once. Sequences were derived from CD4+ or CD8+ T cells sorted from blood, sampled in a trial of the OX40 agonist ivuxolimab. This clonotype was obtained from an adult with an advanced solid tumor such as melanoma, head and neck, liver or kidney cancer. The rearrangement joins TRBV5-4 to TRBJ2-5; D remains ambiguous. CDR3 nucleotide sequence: TGTGCCAGCAGCCCCGACTCCTACGAGACCCAGTACTTC. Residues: CASSPDSYETQYF.